The clone carrying this T cell receptor (beta chain) was counted once. The data belong to a study of shared clonotypes between healthy human individuals. Clones were read by immunoSEQ multiplex PCR, and TCRdb kept only the in-frame ones, dropping some. The table shows more than 400,000 clones, with 70% to 85% occurring only once. The CDR3 spans 14 residues. The V gene lost 6 bases and the J gene lost 8 bases, with 17 bases spanning the gap. The germline CDR1 and CDR2 sequences are MRHNA and SNTAGT. This sequence joins TRBV6-4 and TRBJ2-1; perhaps TRBD2 as D (5 bases). Sequencing was performed on PBMCs. This receptor was obtained from a woman in her 40s in good health. Some clones in this sample may be carry-over from other donors' samples. The CDR3 here is CASSPTHSSDEQFF. In nucleotides, the CDR3 is TGTGCCAGCAGCCCCACCCATAGTAGCGATGAGCAGTTCTTC.